These 4 T cell receptor beta chains were all obtained from the same sample, sequenced in a study of blood T cell repertoires in COVID-19 (TCRdb year 2020). The library was obtained by the immunoSEQ multiplex PCR assay. Sourced from immuneACCESS, this table was stored by TCRdb with only in-frame sequences that have V and J called. A share of the clones is absent; for the studies checked, an unresolved V gene accounts for under half, and the remainder has no known explanation. In this sample the table shows around 230,000 clones, around four fifths of which occur a single time. The top ten clonotypes cover about 15% of the sample. Material: PBMCs or T cells enriched from blood (not recorded which). These receptors were taken from a middle-aged man who had recovered from COVID-19.

The rearrangement joins TRBV7-8 to TRBJ1-1; D not certain. Looked up from germline, CDR1 is SGHVS and CDR2 is FQNEAQ. V gave up 5 bases and J gave up 7 bases, with 11 bases separating them. CDR3 length: 12 amino acids. CDR3 loop: CASSLSYGEAFF. The CDR3 nucleotides are TGTGCCAGCAGCCTGTCTTACGGTGAAGCTTTCTTT.

This rearrangement joins TRBV7-2 to TRBJ2-1, with 7 bases identical to TRBD2. This CDR3 contains 17 residues. Per the germline V gene, CDR1 is SGHTA and CDR2 is FQGNSA. Unmatched junction bases numbered 20, after V lost 5 bases and J lost 10 bases. The CDR3: CASSPSVRGGADGEQFF. In nucleotides, the CDR3 is TGTGCCAGCAGCCCCTCTGTGAGGGGAGGGGCGGATGGGGAGCAGTTCTTC.

The chain links TRBV2 to TRBJ2-7; the D is unclear. V was cut by 6 bases and J by 2 bases, with 11 bases left in between. This CDR3 has 13 amino acids. The germline gives CDR1 SNHLY, CDR2 FYNNEI. This CDR3 reads CASSLTPTYEQYF. CDR3 sequence (DNA): TGTGCCAGCAGCTTGACACCGACCTACGAGCAGTACTTC.

V usage is TRBV9 and J usage is TRBJ1-2, with 7 bases lining up with TRBD1. This CDR3 has 14 residues. The germline gives CDR1 SGDLS, CDR2 YYNGEE. V was pared by 2 bases and J by 3 bases, with 4 bases of the junction left unmatched. The CDR3 DNA is TGTGCCAGCAGCGTCTTCAGGGGGGACTATGGCTACACCTTC. Translation gives CASSVFRGDYGYTF.